This T cell receptor (beta chain) emerged from a study of siplizumab effects on memory and regulatory T cells. This clone has only one observation. Generated by immunoSEQ multiplex PCR, the TCRdb table keeps only in-frame clones and is missing some. Of about 100,000 clones listed, roughly nine tenths are singletons. This TCR came from a human donor in good health. The source material was Tregs sorted from blood.

In DNA form, the CDR3 reads TGTGCCAGCCGCGAGGACACTGAAGCTTTCTTT. This gives the protein CASREDTEAFF. The chain couples TRBV28 to TRBJ1-1; no clear D. V was cut by 8 bases and J by 3 bases, with 7 bases left in between. This CDR3 has 11 amino acids. Per germline, CDR1 MDHEN and CDR2 SYDVKM.